This TCR beta chain was observed in a study of early T cells in non-severe SARS-CoV-2 infection. Across the study: Investigators sequenced bulk RNA drawn from unsorted whole blood, and chains remained unpaired.

Researchers attached unique molecular identifiers to individual cDNA molecules. A single record per CDR3 protein comes from TCRdb applying MiXCR to the 5' RACE reads. The sample shows 85,000 to 100,000 distinct CDR3 sequences, approximately 11% of them seen only once. V was clipped by 0 bases and J by 1 base, with 10 bases between them. This CDR3 has 16 residues. Germline V gene sequence: CDR1 SEHNR, CDR2 FQNEAQ (reference sequence). Sequencing used whole blood, obtained at baseline. The clonotype originates from an adult who was a healthcare worker with PCR-confirmed SARS-CoV-2 infection or an uninfected control (not recorded which). The chain carries TRBV7-9 and TRBJ2-1, with D unresolved. The CDR3 DNA reads as TGTGCCAGCAGCTTAGCGGCCAGTCGATCCTACAATGAGCAGTTCTTC. It encodes CASSLAASRSYNEQFF.